One T cell receptor (beta chain) is described in this entry. Healthy Caucasian donors formed the entire cohort. TCRdb ran MiXCR on the 5' RACE reads and lists one entry per CDR3 protein. The table records hundreds of thousands of distinct CDR3 sequences, 6% to 6.5% of them present only once. This sample was taken from a study of identical twins. The sample was naive T cells sorted from blood. The TCR sequence derives from a man aged 18 to 35 in good health.

Written as DNA, the CDR3 is TGCAGCGCTGGGGGGACAGATTCCTACGAGCAGTACTTC. Translating it yields CSAGGTDSYEQYF. The V and J genes are TRBV20-1 and TRBJ2-7; possible D gene TRBD1, 7 bases. CDR3 size: 13 residues. Germline CDR1 DFQATT, CDR2 SNEGSKA (reference sequence).